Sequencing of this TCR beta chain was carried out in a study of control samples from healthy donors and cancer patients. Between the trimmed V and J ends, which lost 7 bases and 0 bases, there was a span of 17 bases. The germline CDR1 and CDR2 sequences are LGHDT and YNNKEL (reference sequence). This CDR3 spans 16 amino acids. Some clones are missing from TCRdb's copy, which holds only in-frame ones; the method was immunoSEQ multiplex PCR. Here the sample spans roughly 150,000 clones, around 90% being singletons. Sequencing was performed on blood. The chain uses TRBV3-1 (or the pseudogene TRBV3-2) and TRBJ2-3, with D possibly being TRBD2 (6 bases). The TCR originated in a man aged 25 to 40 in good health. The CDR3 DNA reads TGTGCCAGCACCCGGGGGACCGGGGGTAGCACAGATACGCAGTATTTT. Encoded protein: CASTRGTGGSTDTQYF.